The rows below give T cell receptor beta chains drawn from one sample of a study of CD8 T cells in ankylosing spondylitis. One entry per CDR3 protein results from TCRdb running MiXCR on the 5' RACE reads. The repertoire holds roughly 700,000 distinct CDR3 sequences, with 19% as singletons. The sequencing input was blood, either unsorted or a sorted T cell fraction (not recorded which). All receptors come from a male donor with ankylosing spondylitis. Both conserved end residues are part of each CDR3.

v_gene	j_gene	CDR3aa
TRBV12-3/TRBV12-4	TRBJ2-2	CASSHPPRTGELFF
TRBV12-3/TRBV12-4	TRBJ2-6	CATQTASGANVLTF
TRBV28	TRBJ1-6	CASSSTGTGNSPLHF
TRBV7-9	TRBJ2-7	CASSKGGTGGYEQYF
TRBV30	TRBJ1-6	CAWSVRLEGNSPLHF
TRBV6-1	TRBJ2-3	CASRRQGSDTQYF
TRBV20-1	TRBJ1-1	CSARSEGGLDTEAFF
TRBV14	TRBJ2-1	CASSQDLAGVDNEQFF
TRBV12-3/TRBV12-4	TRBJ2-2	CASSLQQGASNTGELFF
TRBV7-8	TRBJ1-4	CASSPRTLVDGLFF
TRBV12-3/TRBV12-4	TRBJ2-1	CASSLRAGPPYNEQFF
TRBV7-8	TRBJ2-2	CASSRRSGGQNTGELFF
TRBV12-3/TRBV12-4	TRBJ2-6	CASSLGYGTGLAGANVLTF
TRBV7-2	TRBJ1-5	CASSSGDRVGQPQHF
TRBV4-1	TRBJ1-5	CASSQGEGGRQPQHF
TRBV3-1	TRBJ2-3	CASSQRGATDTQYF
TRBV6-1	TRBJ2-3	CASGGRGDHTQYF
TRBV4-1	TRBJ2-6	CASSQVSGIGGPGANVLTF
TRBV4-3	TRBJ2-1	CASSHDRVEQFF
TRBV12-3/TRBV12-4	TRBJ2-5	CASSHGTFQETQYF
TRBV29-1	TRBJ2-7	CSVEDGIYEQYF
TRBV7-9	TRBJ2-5	CASIPSGEETQYF
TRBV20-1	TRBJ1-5	CSASGTDENQPQHF
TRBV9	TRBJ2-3	CASSVTGGRTDTQYF
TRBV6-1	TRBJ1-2	CASSTRDNYGYTF
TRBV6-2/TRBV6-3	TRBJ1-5	CASSYRDTNQPQHF
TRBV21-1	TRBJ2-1	CASSKASGPQFF
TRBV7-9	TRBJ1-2	CASSTTGQFPYGYTF
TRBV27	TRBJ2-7	CASSSFRDSSYEQYF
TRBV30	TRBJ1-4	CAWSGFSNEKLFF
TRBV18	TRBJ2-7	CASSPSTGTLVEQYF
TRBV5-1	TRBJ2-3	CASSRRELITDTQYF